The 4 T cell receptor beta chains reported below all come from one sample, sequenced in a study of cytomegalovirus exposure and HLA in healthy donors. The study ran its PCR with 60 Vbeta and 13 Jbeta primers. Measured with immunoSEQ multiplex PCR; TCRdb has only the in-frame clones, and not every one. Among over 150,000 clones listed, roughly three quarters were seen once. The sample consisted of PBMCs. These receptors all stem from a male donor in good health and CMV-seropositive.

The J gene is TRBJ1-5, the V gene TRBV27; D possibly corresponds to TRBD1 (6 bases). V was shortened by 10 bases and J by 3 bases, with 10 bases between the two germline ends. The CDR3 length is 12 residues. Per germline, CDR1 MNHEY and CDR2 SMNVEV (reference sequence). CDR3 sequence: CATGQSNQPQHF. In nucleotides, the CDR3 is TGTGCCACCGGACAGTCCAATCAGCCCCAGCATTTT.

Comments on this clone: Sequence at one end of the junction differs from germline and may be a read error. The chain employs TRBV10-2 and TRBJ2-7; TRBD2 agrees at 8 bases. Germline loops: CDR1 WSHSY, CDR2 SAAADI. This CDR3 spans 15 amino acids. The CDR3: CASSEIGGASHEQYF. In DNA, the CDR3 is TGCGCCAGCAGTGAGATCGGGGGGGCCTCCCACGAGCAGTACTTC.

This clone has more than one count but fewer than ten. This chain joins TRBV12-5 and TRBJ2-5; 8 positions match TRBD1. The junction had 8 bases not matched to a gene; V was cut back by 6 bases and J by 2 bases. This CDR3 contains 15 residues. The germline V gene encodes CDR1 LGHNT and CDR2 FRNRAP. The CDR3 DNA reads as TGTGCTAGTGGATACTCGGGACAGGTTCAAGAGACCCAGTACTTC. This sequence encodes CASGYSGQVQETQYF.

The chain recombines TRBV5-1 with TRBJ2-2; D is perhaps TRBD1 (5 bases). The CDR3 extends over 15 amino acids. Germline CDR1 is SGHRS and CDR2 is YFSETQ. The V gene lost 2 bases and the J gene lost 4 bases, with 12 bases spanning the gap. DNA of the CDR3: TGCGCCAGCAGCTTAGGTGGCAGGGCCACCGGGGAGCTGTTTTTT. The encoded protein is CASSLGGRATGELFF.